A selection of T cell receptor beta chains follows, all from one sample in a study of blood T cell repertoires in COVID-19. Clones were read by immunoSEQ multiplex PCR, and TCRdb kept only the in-frame ones, dropping some. The table includes approximately 240,000 clones, about four fifths detected once. The sequenced material came from peripheral blood. These receptors were taken from a woman in her thirties who had recovered from COVID-19. The CDR3 runs from the conserved cysteine through the conserved F or W. A D gene is named only where the DNA matches it firmly. A clone size is listed for some rows: how often the clone was seen (once, few, many), or a class if it is expanded.

- - TRBJ1-2 TRBV6-5 TGTGCCAGCAGTTCTCCCTATGGCTACACCTTC CASSSPYGYTF
- TRBD2 TRBJ2-1 TRBV6-6 TGTGCCAGTACTAGCGCTAATGAGCAGTTCTTC CASTSANEQFF
- TRBD1 TRBJ2-3 TRBV6-1 TGTGCCAGCAGTGACCCGGTACAGGGGAGCACAGATACGCAGTATTTT CASSDPVQGSTDTQYF
- TRBD2 TRBJ2-5 TRBV4-1 TGCGCCAGCAGCCCTAGCGGGCGACAAGAGACCCAGTACTTC CASSPSGRQETQYF
- TRBD2 TRBJ2-7 TRBV7-9 TGTGCCAGCAGCCGACTAGCGGGAGGGCACGAGCAGTACTTC CASSRLAGGHEQYF
once - TRBJ2-7 TRBV5-1 TGCGCCAGCAGCTTACTGACAGGCTCCTACGAGCAGTACTTC CASSLLTGSYEQYF
- - TRBJ1-5 TRBV2 TGTGCCAGCAGTGAGGGGGCCGGCCCCGGGTGGCCCCAGCATTTT CASSEGAGPGWPQHF
- TRBD2 TRBJ2-5 TRBV2 TGTGCCAGCAGTGGTTTAGCGGGAGGGCCCTCAGTGGAGACCCAGTACTTC CASSGLAGGPSVETQYF
- - TRBJ1-5 TRBV5-1 TGCGCCAGCAGCGACGGACGGGCGGGCGGGAATCAGCCCCAGCATTTT CASSDGRAGGNQPQHF
- - TRBJ2-4 TRBV3-1/TRBV3-2 TGTGCCAGCAGCCTCGGGGGTACGGAAAACATTCAGTACTTC CASSLGGTENIQYF
many TRBD1 TRBJ2-7 TRBV28 TGTGCCAGCAGTTTATCCACGGGGACAGCCACTGGGCAGTACTTC CASSLSTGTATGQYF
- TRBD2 TRBJ2-5 TRBV7-7 TGTGCCAGCAGCCCCGGGACTAGCGGGACGGAAGAGACCCAGTACTTC CASSPGTSGTEETQYF
- TRBD2 TRBJ2-2 TRBV27 TGTGCCAGCCTACGGAGCGGGGTGAACACCGGGGAGCTGTTTTTT CASLRSGVNTGELFF
- - TRBJ1-2 TRBV28 TGTGCCAGCCAATCCCACGATTCGACTCTAGGCTACACCTTC CASQSHDSTLGYTF
- - TRBJ2-3 TRBV29-1 TGCAGCGCTGGACTATTTACGCAGTATTTT CSAGLFTQYF
once TRBD1 TRBJ2-7 TRBV28 TGTGCCAGCAGCCGAACCGGGACAGGGGCCTTCGAGCAGTACTTC CASSRTGTGAFEQYF
- - TRBJ2-5 TRBV24-1 TGTGCCACCAGTGATCCCCGGGGGCAAGAGACCCAGTACTTC CATSDPRGQETQYF
- TRBD1 TRBJ1-3 TRBV7-9 TGTGCCAGCAGCCAACAGGGGGGAGACTCTGGAAACACCATATATTTT CASSQQGGDSGNTIYF
- - TRBJ1-6 TRBV30 TGTGCCTGGAGTGTGGGCGGGTGGCAATTTTCACCCCTCCACTTT CAWSVGGWQFSPLHF
- TRBD2 TRBJ2-1 TRBV7-3 TGTGCCAGCAGGAAAACTAGCGGGAGTTTGAATGAGCAGTTCTTC CASRKTSGSLNEQFF
- TRBD1 TRBJ2-3 TRBV5-1 TGCGCCAGCAGCCTGGGACAGGGTGGGGCAGATACGCAGTATTTT CASSLGQGGADTQYF
- - TRBJ2-1 TRBV24-1 TGTGCCACCAGTGATTTAAGGGGAGGCGGCCACAATGAGCAGTTCTTC CATSDLRGGGHNEQFF
- - TRBJ2-3 TRBV11-1 TGTGCCAGCAGCTTCGGGTTCAATACGCAGTATTTT CASSFGFNTQYF
- - TRBJ2-1 TRBV24-1 TGTGCCACCAGTCTAAGTAATGAGCAGTTCTTC CATSLSNEQFF
- - TRBJ1-5 TRBV7-2 TGTGCCAGCAGCTTACAAGCCCATAGCAATCAGCCCCAGCATTTT CASSLQAHSNQPQHF
many - TRBJ1-5 TRBV10-1 TGCGCCAGCAGTCTCTTGCAGCCCCAGCATTTT CASSLLQPQHF
once TRBD1 TRBJ1-3 TRBV30 TGTGCCTGGGGGACAGGGAGTGGAAACACCATATATTTT CAWGTGSGNTIYF
- - TRBJ1-1 TRBV7-9 TGTGCCAGCAGCCTCCTCTGGGGGGGGAGGGACACTGAAGCTTTCTTT CASSLLWGGRDTEAFF
- TRBD2 TRBJ2-7 TRBV7-9 TGTGCCAGCAGCTTAGGGTCATCTAGCGGGAGGGTAAGCTCCTACGAGCAGTACTTC CASSLGSSSGRVSSYEQYF
once TRBD2 TRBJ2-3 TRBV6-6 TGTGCCAGCAGTCCCTTCAGCGGGAGGGAGAGCGCAGATACGCAGTATTTT CASSPFSGRESADTQYF
- TRBD1 TRBJ1-3 TRBV28 TGTGCCACCCAAGGACAGGGGGCAACTACCCACTCTGGAAACACCATATATTTT CATQGQGATTHSGNTIYF
- - TRBJ2-7 TRBV7-9 TGTGCCAGCAGCTATACAGGGGGGGCCTACGAGCAGTACTTC CASSYTGGAYEQYF
- TRBD1 TRBJ2-7 TRBV25-1 TGTGCCAGCAGTGGACAGGGCCGGAACGAGCAGTACTTC CASSGQGRNEQYF
- TRBD1 TRBJ2-2 TRBV19 TGTGCCAGTAGTAGCCCCGCGGGACAGGGGTTTTACACCGGGGAGCTGTTTTTT CASSSPAGQGFYTGELFF
- - TRBJ1-2 TRBV28 TGTGCCAGCAGTTTAAGAACAGCCACCAACTATGGCTACACCTTC CASSLRTATNYGYTF
- - TRBJ2-4 TRBV15 TGTGCCACCAGCAGACCTATAGCCAAAAACATTCAGTACTTC CATSRPIAKNIQYF
- TRBD2 TRBJ2-3 TRBV28 TGTGCCAGCAGTCCACTCGGACTAGCGGGAGGGAGGGATACGCAGTATTTT CASSPLGLAGGRDTQYF
- - TRBJ1-5 TRBV28 TGTGCCAGCACCCAAACGGGGGGGTTGGGACAGCCCCAGCATTTT CASTQTGGLGQPQHF
- TRBD1 TRBJ2-7 TRBV3-1/TRBV3-2 TGTGCCAGCAGCCAGGAACAGGGGTACTACGAGCAGTACTTC CASSQEQGYYEQYF
once TRBD1 TRBJ1-6 TRBV5-4 TGTGCCAGCAGCTTGGACAGGGGAGGAGGTTCACCCCTCCACTTT CASSLDRGGGSPLHF
few TRBD2 TRBJ2-3 TRBV6-4 TGTGCCAGCAGTGACGGGCAGGGAGGGCCCACAGATACGCAGTATTTT CASSDGQGGPTDTQYF
- - TRBJ2-2 TRBV15 TGTGCCACCAGCAGGATGGGGGGTGGGCTAGCGAACACCGGGGAGCTGTTTTTT CATSRMGGGLANTGELFF
- TRBD1 TRBJ1-1 TRBV19 TGTGCCAGTAACCTTGACAGGGGGAACACTGAAGCTTTCTTT CASNLDRGNTEAFF
- - TRBJ2-3 TRBV7-2 TGTGCCAGCAGCTTATTGGAGCGGCCGACTAGCACAGATACGCAGTATTTT CASSLLERPTSTDTQYF